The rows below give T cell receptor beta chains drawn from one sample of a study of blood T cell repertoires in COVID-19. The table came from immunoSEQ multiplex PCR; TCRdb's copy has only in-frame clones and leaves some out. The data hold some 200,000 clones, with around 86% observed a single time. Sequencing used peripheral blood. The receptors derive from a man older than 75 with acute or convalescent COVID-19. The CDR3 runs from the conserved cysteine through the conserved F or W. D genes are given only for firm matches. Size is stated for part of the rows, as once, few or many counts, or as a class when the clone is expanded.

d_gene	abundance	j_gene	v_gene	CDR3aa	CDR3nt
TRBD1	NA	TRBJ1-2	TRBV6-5	CASSYMGQGNYGYTF	TGTGCCAGCAGTTACATGGGACAGGGGAACTATGGCTACACCTTC
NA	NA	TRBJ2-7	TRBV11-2	CASSSQSYEQYF	TGTGCCAGCAGCTCCCAGTCCTACGAGCAGTACTTC
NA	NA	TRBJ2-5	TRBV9	CASSVGSALKETQYF	TGTGCCAGCAGCGTAGGTAGCGCCTTAAAAGAGACCCAGTACTTC
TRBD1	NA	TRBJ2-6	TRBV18	CASSSRDSSAGANVLTF	TGTGCCAGCTCATCAAGGGACAGTAGTGCTGGGGCCAACGTCCTGACTTTC
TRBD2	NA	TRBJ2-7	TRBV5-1	CASSLGLAGVYEQYF	TGCGCCAGCAGCCTCGGGCTAGCGGGGGTCTACGAGCAGTACTTC
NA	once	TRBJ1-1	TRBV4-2	CASSQAAGTPSEAFF	TGTGCCAGCAGCCAAGCCGCCGGGACACCCTCGGAAGCTTTCTTT
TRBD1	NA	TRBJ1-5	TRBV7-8	CASSLGRGAQPQHF	TGTGCCAGCAGCTTAGGCAGGGGGGCTCAGCCCCAGCATTTT
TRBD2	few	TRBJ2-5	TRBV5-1	CASSLTSVQETQYF	TGCGCCAGCAGCTTGACTAGCGTCCAAGAGACCCAGTACTTC
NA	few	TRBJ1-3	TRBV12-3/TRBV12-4	CASRDRGGNTIYF	TGTGCCAGCAGAGACCGGGGGGGAAACACCATATATTTT
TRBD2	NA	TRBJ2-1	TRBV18	CASSPRLAVSTSGRGNEQFF	TGTGCCAGCTCACCGAGACTAGCGGTTTCGACCTCTGGGCGCGGTAATGAGCAGTTCTTC
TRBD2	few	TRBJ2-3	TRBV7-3	CASSAGGGTDTQYF	TGTGCCAGCAGCGCCGGCGGGGGGACAGATACGCAGTATTTT
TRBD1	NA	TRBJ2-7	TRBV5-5	CASSPIPGDRANEQYF	TGTGCCAGCAGCCCTATCCCGGGGGACAGGGCCAACGAGCAGTACTTC
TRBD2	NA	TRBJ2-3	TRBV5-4	CASSLALGRSSTDTQYF	TGTGCCAGCAGCCTCGCCCTCGGGAGGTCCAGCACAGATACGCAGTATTTT
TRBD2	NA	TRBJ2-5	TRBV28	CASSRWLAGFQETQYF	TGTGCCAGCAGCAGGTGGCTAGCGGGATTCCAAGAGACCCAGTACTTC
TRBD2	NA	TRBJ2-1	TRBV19	CASGPAGGGEQFF	TGTGCCAGTGGTCCGGCGGGAGGAGGCGAGCAGTTCTTC
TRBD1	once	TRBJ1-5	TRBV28	CASSFRGSSNQPQHF	TGTGCCAGCAGTTTCAGGGGGAGTAGCAATCAGCCCCAGCATTTT
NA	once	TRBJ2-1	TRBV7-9	CASSPSRGHNEQFF	TGTGCCAGCAGCCCCAGCAGGGGTCACAATGAGCAGTTCTTC
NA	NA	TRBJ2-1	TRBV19	CASFKGSGYNEQFF	TGTGCCAGTTTTAAAGGGTCGGGATACAATGAGCAGTTCTTC
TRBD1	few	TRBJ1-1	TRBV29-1	CSVSRGTVTEAFF	TGCAGCGTATCCAGGGGGACGGTAACTGAAGCTTTCTTT
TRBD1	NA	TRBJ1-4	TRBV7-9	CASSFTTGDLFF	TGTGCCAGCAGCTTCACGACAGGGGACCTGTTTTTT
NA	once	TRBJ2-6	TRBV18	CASSPVESSGANVLTF	TGTGCCAGCTCCCCAGTTGAGTCCTCTGGGGCCAACGTCCTGACTTTC
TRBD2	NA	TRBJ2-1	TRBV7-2	CASSLGTSPYNEQFF	TGTGCCAGCAGCTTAGGGACTAGTCCCTACAATGAGCAGTTCTTC
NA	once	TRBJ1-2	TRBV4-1	CASSQDTVSYGYTF	TGCGCCAGCAGCCAAGATACGGTGAGCTATGGCTACACCTTC
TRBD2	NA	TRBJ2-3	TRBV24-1	CATSASGSGTQYF	TGTGCCACCAGTGCCAGCGGGAGCGGTACGCAGTATTTT
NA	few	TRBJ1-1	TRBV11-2	CASSSQGITEAFF	TGTGCCAGCAGCTCTCAGGGTATCACTGAAGCTTTCTTT
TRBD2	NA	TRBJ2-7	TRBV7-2	CASSPTLAGYEQYF	TGTGCCAGCAGCCCGACGCTAGCGGGATACGAGCAGTACTTC
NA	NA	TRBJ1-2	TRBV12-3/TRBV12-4	CASSFENYGYTF	TGTGCCAGCAGTTTTGAGAACTATGGCTACACCTTC
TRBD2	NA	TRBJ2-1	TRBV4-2	CASSQVAGGSYNEQFF	TGTGCCAGCAGCCAAGTAGCGGGAGGTTCCTACAATGAGCAGTTCTTC
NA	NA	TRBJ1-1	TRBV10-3	CAITKTGNTEAFF	TGTGCCATCACCAAGACAGGGAACACTGAAGCTTTCTTT
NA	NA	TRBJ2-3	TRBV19	CASSIDYSSTDTQYF	TGTGCCAGTAGTATAGACTATTCTAGCACAGATACGCAGTATTTT
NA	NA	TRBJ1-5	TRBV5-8	CASSLGAGNQPQHF	TGTGCCAGCAGCTTGGGGGCGGGGAATCAGCCCCAGCATTTT
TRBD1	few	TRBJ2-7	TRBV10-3	CAISRTGGSSYEQYF	TGTGCCATCAGCCGTACAGGGGGCAGCTCCTACGAGCAGTACTTC
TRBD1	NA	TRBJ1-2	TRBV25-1	CASSEMGQPFYGYTF	TGTGCCAGCAGTGAAATGGGACAGCCGTTCTATGGCTACACCTTC
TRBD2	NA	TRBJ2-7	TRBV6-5	CASTSAGVTYEQYF	TGTGCCAGCACCTCCGCGGGAGTCACCTACGAGCAGTACTTC
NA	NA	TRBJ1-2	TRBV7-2	CASRPDSNYGYTF	TGTGCCAGCAGACCTGACAGTAACTATGGCTACACCTTC
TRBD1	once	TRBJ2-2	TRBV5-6	CASSSLSWGQGAYTGELFF	TGTGCCAGCAGCAGCTTGTCCTGGGGACAGGGGGCCTACACCGGGGAGCTGTTTTTT
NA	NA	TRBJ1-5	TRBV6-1	CASSATGFGSNQPQHF	TGTGCCAGCAGTGCAACAGGTTTTGGGAGCAATCAGCCCCAGCATTTT
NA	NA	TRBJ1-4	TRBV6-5	CASSLGGRTNEKLFF	TGTGCCAGCAGTTTAGGGGGTCGGACTAATGAAAAACTGTTTTTT
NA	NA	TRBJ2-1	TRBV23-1	CASSQPQGVDEQFF	TGCGCCAGCAGTCAACCGCAGGGTGTTGATGAGCAGTTCTTC
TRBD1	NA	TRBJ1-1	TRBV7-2	CASSLTGGVTEAFF	TGTGCCAGCAGCTTAACAGGGGGCGTCACTGAAGCTTTCTTT
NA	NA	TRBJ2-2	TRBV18	CASSGTPNTGELFF	TGTGCCAGCTCGGGGACTCCCAACACCGGGGAGCTGTTTTTT
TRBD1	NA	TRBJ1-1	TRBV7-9	CASSSNRGRGTEAFF	TGTGCCAGCAGCTCAAACAGGGGGCGCGGGACTGAAGCTTTCTTT
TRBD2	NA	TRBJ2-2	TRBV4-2	CASSQDAPIRRERDTGELFF	TGTGCCAGCAGCCAAGATGCTCCTATCCGGCGGGAGCGAGACACCGGGGAGCTGTTTTTT
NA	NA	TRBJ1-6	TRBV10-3	CAISDSPSGGHSPLHF	TGTGCCATCAGTGACTCACCCTCCGGAGGGCACTCACCCCTCCACTTT
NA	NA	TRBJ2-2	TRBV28	CASSFGAGLNTGELFF	TGTGCCAGCAGTTTCGGGGCGGGACTGAACACCGGGGAGCTGTTTTTT
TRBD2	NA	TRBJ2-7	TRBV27	CASSFGDSSGTNEQYF	TGTGCCAGCAGTTTTGGGGATTCTAGCGGGACTAACGAGCAGTACTTC
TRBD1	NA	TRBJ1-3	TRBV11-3	CASSSTGTGVGNTIYF	TGTGCCAGCAGCTCAACCGGGACAGGGGTTGGAAACACCATATATTTT
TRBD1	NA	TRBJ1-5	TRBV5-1	CASSLALGQGSNQPQHF	TGCGCCAGCAGCTTGGCCTTGGGACAGGGGAGCAATCAGCCCCAGCATTTT
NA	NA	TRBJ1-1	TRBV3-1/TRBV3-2	CASSYRVGTTEAFF	TGTGCCAGCAGCTACAGGGTTGGTACCACTGAAGCTTTCTTT
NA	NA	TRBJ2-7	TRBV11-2	CASSLDRGFHEQYF	TGTGCCAGCAGCTTAGACAGGGGCTTCCACGAGCAGTACTTC
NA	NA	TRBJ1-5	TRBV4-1	CASSGRQGQSQPQHF	TGCGCCAGCAGCGGCAGGCAGGGGCAATCTCAGCCCCAGCATTTT
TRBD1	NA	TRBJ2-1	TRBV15	CATSRGGTGNYNEQFF	TGTGCCACCAGCAGAGGAGGGACAGGGAACTACAATGAGCAGTTCTTC
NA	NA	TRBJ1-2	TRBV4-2	CASSQPALANYGYTF	TGTGCCAGCAGCCAACCCGCGTTAGCTAACTATGGCTACACCTTC
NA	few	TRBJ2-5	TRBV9	CASSVEVSGETQYF	TGTGCCAGCAGCGTAGAAGTCTCCGGGGAGACCCAGTACTTC
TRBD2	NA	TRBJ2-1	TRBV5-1	CASSGARRLADNEQFF	TGCGCCAGCAGCGGGGCTCGGAGGCTAGCGGATAATGAGCAGTTCTTC
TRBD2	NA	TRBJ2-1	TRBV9	CASSTRLADYNEQFF	TGTGCCAGCAGCACTCGACTAGCGGATTACAATGAGCAGTTCTTC
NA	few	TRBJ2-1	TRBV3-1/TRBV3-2	CASSQRREDRNEQFF	TGTGCCAGCAGCCAAAGGAGGGAGGATAGGAATGAGCAGTTCTTC
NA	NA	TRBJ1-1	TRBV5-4	CASSLLQGGTEAFF	TGTGCCAGCAGCTTGCTGCAGGGTGGCACTGAAGCTTTCTTT
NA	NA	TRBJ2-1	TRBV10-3	CAISASSDEQFF	TGTGCCATCAGTGCTAGCAGCGATGAGCAGTTCTTC
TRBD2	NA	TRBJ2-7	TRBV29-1	CSVELALAGAYEQYF	TGCAGCGTTGAACTTGCACTAGCGGGAGCCTACGAGCAGTACTTC